This TCR beta chain was retrieved from a study of cytotoxic CD8 clonotypes in ibrutinib-treated CLL. At the level of the study: Partial responses totalled approximately 24 and complete responses 2; after median around 74 months, roughly 14 remained remitted and approximately twelve progressed.

This CDR3 has 14 residues. CDR1 GTSNPN and CDR2 SVGIG come from the germline V gene (reference sequence). The V gene lost 0 bases and the J gene lost 1 base, with 8 bases spanning the gap. Target depth was 1 in 200,000 to 1 in 1 million T cells, about 10x per clonotype. Profiled with immunoSEQ multiplex PCR; TCRdb holds only in-frame clones, not every one. Among approximately 70,000 clones listed, approximately 80% were seen once. The receptor was isolated from a human donor with chronic lymphocytic leukemia. The sample consisted of PBMCs, taken at disease progression, from a patient treated with ibrutinib. This chain links TRBV30 with TRBJ2-3, with D uncertain. The CDR3 DNA reads as TGTGCCTGGAGTGTACCGGGCGGCACAGATACGCAGTATTTT. Translated, it gives CAWSVPGGTDTQYF.